These 30 T cell receptor beta chains were all obtained from the same sample, sequenced in a study of cytomegalovirus exposure and HLA in healthy donors. The primer mix had 60 Vbeta and 13 Jbeta primers. Profiled with immunoSEQ multiplex PCR; TCRdb holds only in-frame clones, not every one. The data contain approximately 94,000 clones, 70% to 85% of them singletons. Sequencing was performed on PBMCs. These receptors were collected from a man aged 25 to 40 in good health and CMV-seropositive.

The J gene is TRBJ2-3, the V gene TRBV6-4, with 10 bases lining up with TRBD1. This CDR3 is built from 14 residues. CDR1 MRHNA and CDR2 SNTAGT come from the germline V gene. The V and J ends lost 6 bases and 4 bases, in that order; junction bases with no gene match: 4. CDR3 protein: CASRDRGSSDTQYF. The CDR3 DNA is TGTGCCAGCAGGGACAGGGGGTCGTCAGATACGCAGTATTTT.

This sequence joins TRBV7-2 and TRBJ2-5; 9 nucleotides agree with TRBD2. CDR1 is SGHTA and CDR2 is FQGNSA in the germline V gene. After removal of 6 bases from V and 2 bases from J, the junction contained 4 bases not matched to a gene. CDR3 length equals 14 residues. The CDR3 spells CASRKRGAQETQYF. In DNA form, the CDR3 reads TGTGCCAGCAGAAAGCGGGGGGCACAAGAGACCCAGTACTTC.

This sequence joins TRBV9 and TRBJ2-5, with TRBD2 identical over 7 bases. The CDR3 has 15 amino acids. Losses at the gene ends were 2 bases for V and 5 bases for J; bases not matched to a gene: 9. Germline lookup yields CDR1 SGDLS and CDR2 YYNGEE. CDR3 amino acids: CASSVSRGGLETQYF. CDR3 DNA sequence: TGTGCCAGCAGCGTTAGCCGGGGAGGGCTGGAGACCCAGTACTTC.

The V and J genes are TRBV14 and TRBJ1-5; TRBD1 matches 10 bases. The CDR3 length is 15 residues. V shed 6 bases, J shed 8 bases, and the junction held 10 bases outside the gene matches. Looked up from germline, CDR1 is SGHDN and CDR2 is FVKESK. This CDR3 is CASSQTTGTGEPQHF. DNA of the CDR3: TGTGCCAGCAGTCAAACGACCGGGACAGGGGAGCCCCAGCATTTT.

V is TRBV4-1 and J is TRBJ2-6; 8 nucleotides agree with TRBD1. The CDR3 has 19 residues. V was clipped by 0 bases and J by 3 bases; unmatched bases: 10. Germline assignment: CDR1 MGHRA and CDR2 YSYEKL. The CDR3 sequence: CASSQDQGARIGGANVLTF. CDR3 nucleotides: TGCGCCAGCAGCCAAGATCAGGGGGCGCGGATAGGTGGGGCCAACGTCCTGACTTTC.

This sequence joins TRBV7-2 and TRBJ2-1; 9 positions agree with TRBD2. From germline, CDR1 is SGHTA and CDR2 FQGNSA. CDR3 length equals 15 residues. The J segment lost 7 bases and the V segment lost 2 bases, leaving 6 bases of the junction unmatched. The CDR3 DNA follows: TGTGCCAGCAGCTTACTAGCGGGAATTTGGAATGAGCAGTTCTTC. Protein product: CASSLLAGIWNEQFF.

The CDR3: CASSLVPGGAIDTQYF. The CDR3 region has the DNA TGCGCCAGCAGCTTGGTTCCCGGGGGGGCCATAGATACGCAGTATTTT. The chain recombines TRBV5-1 with TRBJ2-3; 8 bases match TRBD2. The CDR3 contains 16 residues. V lost 0 bases, J lost 5 bases, and 8 bases stayed unmatched. Germline V gives CDR1 SGHRS, CDR2 YFSETQ.

The chain employs TRBV30 and TRBJ2-1; 10 nucleotides align to TRBD2. Germline values: CDR1 GTSNPN, CDR2 SVGIG (reference sequence). CDR3 length: 18 amino acids. Losses at the gene ends were 3 bases for V and 0 bases for J; bases not matched to a gene: 11. The CDR3 DNA sequence: TGTGCCTGGAGCGGAACCTCACTAGCGGGAAGCTCCTACAATGAGCAGTTCTTC. It translates to CAWSGTSLAGSSYNEQFF.

V usage is TRBV20-1 and J usage is TRBJ1-2; D perhaps matches TRBD1 (5 bases). Germline V gene lookup returns CDR1 DFQATT and CDR2 SNEGSKA (reference sequence). V was shortened by 7 bases and J by 8 bases, with 14 bases between the two germline ends. This CDR3 is 11 amino acids long. In DNA form, the CDR3 reads TGCAGTGAGATCAGGGTGGGCGGCTACACCTTC. Protein product: CSEIRVGGYTF.

Written as DNA, the CDR3 is TGTGCCAGCTTCACAGGGAGAGGAAACACCATATATTTT. As protein: CASFTGRGNTIYF. The chain links TRBV6-1 to TRBJ1-3; TRBD1 is a possible D gene (6 bases). V was clipped by 8 bases and J by 4 bases, with 12 bases between them. The CDR3 runs to 13 residues. Germline assignment: CDR1 MNHNS and CDR2 SASEGT.

The CDR3 spells CASSFTGRDTEAFF. DNA of the CDR3: TGTGCCAGCAGCTTTACAGGGAGGGACACTGAAGCTTTCTTT. The rearrangement joins TRBV11-2 to TRBJ1-1, with TRBD1 as a possible D gene (6 bases). In germline, CDR1 is SGHAT, CDR2 FQNNGV. This CDR3 contains 14 residues. With 3 bases removed from V and 3 bases from J, the gap between germline ends came to 11 bases.

The rearrangement joins TRBV29-1 to TRBJ1-3; D might be TRBD1 (6 bases). The CDR3 is made up of 14 amino acids. The V end lost 3 bases, the J end lost 0 bases, and 9 bases lay between the germline ends. Germline V gives CDR1 SQVTM, CDR2 ANQGSEA. The CDR3 region has the DNA TGCAGCGTTGAGGTCAGGGGCTCTGGAAACACCATATATTTT. This sequence encodes CSVEVRGSGNTIYF. Supplemented by reference TRBV29-1 and TRBJ1-3, the full variable domain reads SAVISQKPSRDICQRGTSLTIQCQVDSQVTMMFWYRQQPGQSLTLIATANQGSEATYESGFVIDKFPISRPNLTFSTLTVSNMSPEDSSIYLCSVEVRGSGNTIYFGEGSWLTVV.

The chain employs TRBV2 and TRBJ1-5, with D perhaps TRBD1 (6 bases). CDR1 SNHLY and CDR2 FYNNEI come from the germline V gene. V was shortened by 2 bases and J by 6 bases, with 8 bases between the two germline ends. The CDR3 has 13 residues. The CDR3 loop reads CASSETGTQPQHF. CDR3 sequence (DNA): TGTGCCAGCAGTGAAACAGGGACTCAGCCCCAGCATTTT.

The rearrangement links TRBV5-6 to TRBJ1-4; possibly TRBD1 for D (5 bases). The CDR3 sequence is 14 residues long. Deletions cut 0 bases from V and 3 bases from J, with 6 bases between. Germline CDR1 SGHDT, CDR2 YYEEEE. The CDR3 spells CASSLGGPNEKLFF. As DNA, the CDR3 is TGTGCCAGCAGCTTGGGGGGCCCTAATGAAAAACTGTTTTTT.

The J gene is TRBJ1-5, the V gene TRBV7-3; TRBD1 is a possible D gene (6 bases). Trimming took 4 bases from V and 6 from J, leaving 22 bases between them. Germline lookup yields CDR1 SGHTA and CDR2 FQGTGA. The CDR3 is 17 residues long. The CDR3 sequence: CASSSHTRTRGGQPQHF. CDR3 nucleotides: TGTGCCAGCAGCTCCCATACGCGGACAAGAGGGGGTCAGCCCCAGCATTTT.

This chain joins TRBV6-5 and TRBJ2-7; a weak D match, TRBD2 (6 bases). Trimming removed 8 bases at V and 2 bases at J, with 10 bases between. From germline, CDR1 is MNHEY and CDR2 SVGAGI. CDR3 length equals 12 residues. CDR3 in DNA: TGTGCCAGCGGCGGGACCGCCTACGAGCAGTACTTC. It translates to CASGGTAYEQYF.

This clone has only a few counts. V is TRBV5-6 and J is TRBJ2-6; 9 nucleotides line up with TRBD1. CDR1 SGHDT and CDR2 YYEEEE come from the germline V gene. The CDR3 has 18 residues. V shed 2 bases and J 0 bases; nucleotides not matched to a gene: 6. The CDR3 DNA reads as TGTGCCAGCAGCTTCAGACAGGGGGGGGTCTCTGGGGCCAACGTCCTGACTTTC. Translated: CASSFRQGGVSGANVLTF.

DNA for the CDR3: TGCAGCGTTGAAGATGAACAGGGCGAGGGGGAAGCTTTCTTT. Translated: CSVEDEQGEGEAFF. V and J are TRBV29-1 and TRBJ1-1, with D perhaps matching TRBD1 (6 bases). CDR3 length: 14 amino acids. Germline V CDR1 and CDR2: SQVTM, ANQGSEA. Trimming pared 0 bases from V and 8 bases from J, leaving 16 bases between.

This clone showed up just a few times. The chain combines TRBV28 with TRBJ2-1; D is unresolved. The CDR3 consists of 15 residues. CDR1 is MDHEN and CDR2 is SYDVKM in the germline V gene. Trimming pared 6 bases from V and 7 bases from J, leaving 19 bases between. Written as DNA, the CDR3 is TGTGCCAGCAGCCCCCTAAACGTCGCTCGGAATGAGCAGTTCTTC. It specifies CASSPLNVARNEQFF.

The rearrangement links TRBV6-5 to TRBJ1-2; D gene uncertain. This CDR3 region has 15 residues. The V end was cut by 2 bases, the J end by 2 bases, with 12 bases between. From germline, CDR1 is MNHEY and CDR2 SVGAGI. CDR3 nucleotides: TGTGCCAGCAGTTACACGGAGGCGGCCAACTATGGCTACACCTTC. Translation gives CASSYTEAANYGYTF.

The chain carries TRBV28 and TRBJ2-4; no definite D call. The CDR3 contains 13 residues. V shed 1 base and J shed 3 bases, with 4 bases lying between them. Germline CDR1 and CDR2: MDHEN and SYDVKM. The DNA for the CDR3 is TGTGCCAGCAGTTTATACAACAAAAACATTCAGTACTTC. Protein: CASSLYNKNIQYF.

Only a few counts were recorded for this clone. The chain has TRBV7-8 and TRBJ2-1, with D tentatively TRBD2 (5 bases). The CDR3 contains 15 residues. V was trimmed by 8 bases and J by 5 bases, leaving 19 bases between them. CDR1 and CDR2 from the germline V gene are SGHVS and FQNEAQ. The CDR3 loop reads CASPPSQTTNNEQFF. The CDR3 DNA reads as TGTGCCAGCCCCCCTTCCCAGACTACCAACAATGAGCAGTTCTTC.

The chain combines TRBV6-1 with TRBJ2-5, with D maybe TRBD2 (5 bases). This CDR3 contains 14 residues. V was trimmed by 3 bases and J by 5 bases, leaving 13 bases between them. Germline CDR1 reads MNHNS; CDR2 reads SASEGT. Written as DNA, the CDR3 is TGTGCCAGCAGTGACGGGCCGGGCGGGGAGACCCAGTACTTC. Translating gives CASSDGPGGETQYF.

The chain has TRBV29-1 and TRBJ1-1, with 12 bases matching TRBD1. Per the germline V gene, CDR1 is SQVTM and CDR2 is ANQGSEA. Germline trimming cut 6 bases from V and 5 bases from J; bases unmatched to any gene: 7. The CDR3 totals 14 residues. The CDR3 nucleotides are TGCAGCGTCCCCGGGACAGGGGGCTGGACTGAAGCTTTCTTT. It translates to CSVPGTGGWTEAFF.

The chain employs TRBV19 and TRBJ1-4; tentative D call: TRBD1 (6 bases). Between the trimmed V and J ends, which lost 7 bases and 7 bases, there was a span of 16 bases. This CDR3 comprises 14 residues. Germline CDR1 and CDR2: LNHDA and SQIVND (reference sequence). The DNA of the CDR3 is TGTGCCAGTACCTCAGGGGCAACGGGTGAAAAACTGTTTTTT. Encoded protein: CASTSGATGEKLFF.

The V and J genes are TRBV5-1 and TRBJ1-2; D call uncertain. The germline CDR1 and CDR2 sequences are SGHRS and YFSETQ. This CDR3 has 14 amino acids. V was pared by 4 bases and J by 4 bases, with 14 bases between. The CDR3 region is CASSTRSGPYGYTF. DNA for the CDR3: TGCGCCAGCAGCACCCGTTCAGGCCCCTATGGCTACACCTTC.

The J gene is TRBJ2-1, the V gene TRBV10-1; D may be TRBD2 (7 bases). CDR1 is WNHNN and CDR2 is SYGVQD in the germline V gene (reference sequence). This CDR3 is 14 amino acids long. Deletions cut 11 bases from V and 7 bases from J, with 21 bases between. This chain's CDR3 is CAENIGGAWNEQFF. As DNA, the CDR3 is TGCGCCGAAAACATAGGGGGGGCCTGGAATGAGCAGTTCTTC.

This clone was observed a few times. CDR3 nucleotides: TGTGCCAGCTCGGGAACCGCCGGGTCGGGCCGCGAGCAGTACTTC. As protein: CASSGTAGSGREQYF. The rearrangement links TRBV7-2 to TRBJ2-7; maybe TRBD2 (5 bases). From germline, CDR1 is SGHTA and CDR2 FQGNSA. V lost 8 bases and J 6 bases, leaving 23 bases between the germline ends. The CDR3 spans 15 residues.

V and J are TRBV27 and TRBJ2-3; D unclear. The germline V gene has CDR1 MNHEY and CDR2 SMNVEV (reference sequence). Between the trimmed V and J ends, which lost 4 bases and 2 bases, there was a span of 10 bases. The CDR3 covers 14 residues. The CDR3 loop reads CASSSPVPTDTQYF. The DNA of the CDR3 is TGTGCCAGCAGTTCTCCGGTCCCCACAGATACGCAGTATTTT.

This clone was seen a few times. This rearrangement joins TRBV7-2 to TRBJ2-7; D possibly corresponds to TRBD1 (5 bases). This CDR3 contains 13 residues. V lost 3 bases, J lost 2 bases, and 8 bases lay in between. Germline CDR1 and CDR2: SGHTA and FQGNSA. CDR3 amino acids: CASSLDTTYEQYF. CDR3 in DNA: TGTGCCAGCAGCTTGGACACTACCTACGAGCAGTACTTC.